This note documents a single T cell receptor beta chain sequence. The antigen is not known. The germline gives CDR1 SEHNR, CDR2 FQNEAQ (reference sequence). After removal of 5 bases from V and 6 bases from J, the junction contained 17 bases not matched to a gene. The CDR3 runs 18 residues. This sample was included in a study of T cell repertoires in cytomegalovirus infection. The study, taken as a whole, reports: HLA-C-restricted CMV-specific TCR beta clonotypes were dominant in the ex vivo response.

TCRdb re-derived calls from the reads in MiXCR, one entry per CDR3 protein. Of about 310,000 distinct CDR3 sequences in the sample, 9.6% were seen once. This receptor was obtained from a human donor in good health (CMV status not recorded). Some clones in this sample may be carry-over from other donors' samples. The chain is built from TRBV7-9 and TRBJ1-4; TRBD1 matches 8 bases. Sequenced: PBMCs. The CDR3 region is CASSRLRPGGVFDEKLFF. The CDR3 coding sequence is TGTGCCAGCAGCCGCTTGAGGCCAGGGGGCGTTTTTGATGAAAAACTGTTTTTT.